The clone carrying this TCR beta chain showed up many times. Its antigen is unidentified. All donors came from Russia, were Caucasian and healthy, and spanned ages roughly 6 to 95. A sample-barcoded 5' primer and a J-beta primer mix were used in a second PCR of roughly 7 to 12 cycles. TCRdb processed the 5' RACE reads anew with MiXCR; each CDR3 protein has one entry. The table lists about 930,000 distinct CDR3 sequences, 25% to 35% of them singletons. The data were taken from a study of blood T cells in healthy people across ages. Study-wide points: TCR beta diversity per million T cells fell roughly linearly with age.

V was clipped by 0 bases and J by 6 bases; unmatched bases: 5. The CDR3 covers 17 residues. CDR1 is LGHNA and CDR2 is YSLEER in the germline V gene. These data also formed part of another study, on T cells of mothers and their children. From that paper: Unrelated pairs and related pairs have their TCR recombination output shaped similarly by thymic selection.

The V call is TRBV4-3, the J call TRBJ2-1; the match to TRBD2 covers 13 bases. This sequence originates from a woman in her 40s in good health. The source material was blood. The CDR3 DNA reads TGCGCCAGCAGCCAAGAGTACGGGACTAGCGGGGTCAATGAGCAGTTCTTC. It encodes CASSQEYGTSGVNEQFF.